This T cell receptor (beta chain) was observed in a study of beta chain features in type 1 diabetes. Across the study: Healthy donors, compared against patients, showed similar age, gender and cell yields. Study results and caveats: Among all four CD4+ subsets, Type 1 diabetes patients had TCRB CDR3s that were moderately but significantly shorter. The naive, central memory and Treg TCRB repertoires looked more alike in patients than they did in healthy donors.

The sample holds a few counts of this clone. Its antigen is not known. Every bit of the isolated RNA underwent reverse transcription, so sequencing read expressed TCRB transcripts. Assay: immunoSEQ multiplex PCR; the TCRdb copy retains only in-frame clones and omits some. The top ten hold about 0.63% of the sample, which has 400,000 or so clones, around 9.6% seen once. The TCR comes from a young man with type 1 diabetes. The sequenced sample consisted of central memory CD4+ T cells from blood.

CDR3 amino acids: CASSVGALASYEQYF. CDR3 nucleotides: TGTGCCAGCAGCGTAGGGGCACTAGCCTCCTACGAGCAGTACTTC. The V call is TRBV9, the J call TRBJ2-7, with D perhaps TRBD2 (6 bases). The germline V gene encodes CDR1 SGDLS and CDR2 YYNGEE. V lost 0 bases, J lost 0 bases, and 10 bases lay in between. The CDR3 consists of 15 residues. The full variable domain, with the rest looked up from reference TRBV9 and TRBJ2-7, is DSGVTQTPKHLITATGQRVTLRCSPRSGDLSVYWYQQSLDQGLQFLIQYYNGEERAKGNILERFSAQQFPDLHSELNLSSLELGDSALYFCASSVGALASYEQYFGPGTRLTVT.